Listed below are T cell receptor beta chains from one sample, sequenced in a study of blood T cell repertoires in COVID-19. The assay was immunoSEQ multiplex PCR, and TCRdb's table has in-frame clones only and misses some. The sample has 250,000 or so clones, 89% seen once. The sample comprised peripheral blood. These receptors all come from a middle-aged woman who had recovered from COVID-19. Both conserved end residues are part of each CDR3. A D gene is named only where the DNA matches it firmly. Expanded clones are given a class, and other clones once, few, many or no size at all.

TGCGCCAGCAGTGAAGGAGATTACACTGAAGCTTTCTTT CASSEGDYTEAFF TRBJ1-1 TRBV10-1 . .
TGTGCCAGCAGTGACCAGGGTACGATGGAGCAGTTCTTC CASSDQGTMEQFF TRBJ2-1 TRBV27 . .
TGTGCCAGCAGTGAACAGGGGGTTCGCGAGCAGTACTTC CASSEQGVREQYF TRBJ2-7 TRBV6-1 TRBD1 .
TGTGCCAGCAGTGAAAGCTTGGGACAGAACACTGAAGCTTTCTTT CASSESLGQNTEAFF TRBJ1-1 TRBV25-1 . .
TGCGCCAGCATACCGGGACAGGGGAGGAACAATGAGCAGTTCTTC CASIPGQGRNNEQFF TRBJ2-1 TRBV5-1 TRBD1 .
TGTGCCAGCAGCTTAGCGGGGGCAGCCTACAATGAGCAGTTCTTC CASSLAGAAYNEQFF TRBJ2-1 TRBV7-2 . once
TGTGCCAGCAGCTTGAAAGGGGTTAATGAGCAGTTCTTC CASSLKGVNEQFF TRBJ2-1 TRBV5-6 . .
TGTGCCACCAGTGATTTCTGGGGAGGCAATGAGCAGTTCTTC CATSDFWGGNEQFF TRBJ2-1 TRBV24-1 . .
TGTGCCAGAAGGGACCGACAGGACAACTATGGCTACACCTTC CARRDRQDNYGYTF TRBJ1-2 TRBV5-3 . .
TGTGCCAGCAGTTACTCGAGGTCAGAGTTCTATGGCTACACCTTC CASSYSRSEFYGYTF TRBJ1-2 TRBV6-5 . .
TGTGCCAGTAGTCTTACGGGACAGCGCTATGGCTACACCTTC CASSLTGQRYGYTF TRBJ1-2 TRBV19 TRBD1 .
TGCGCCAGCAGCCTACAGGGGGACGGGGAGCTGTTTTTT CASSLQGDGELFF TRBJ2-2 TRBV5-1 TRBD1 .
TGTGCCAGCAGCGTAGCCCCTACAGGGGGGAAGAACGAGCAGTACTTC CASSVAPTGGKNEQYF TRBJ2-7 TRBV9 TRBD1 .
TGTGCCAGCAGCCCCCAAAATACGCAGTATTTT CASSPQNTQYF TRBJ2-3 TRBV12-3/TRBV12-4 . .
TGCGCCAGCAGCTCGACGGGGGGGAAACAAGAGACCCAGTACTTC CASSSTGGKQETQYF TRBJ2-5 TRBV5-1 TRBD2 .
TGTGCCAGCAGCCCATGGGACACAAGCTCTGGAAACACCATATATTTT CASSPWDTSSGNTIYF TRBJ1-3 TRBV7-8 . .